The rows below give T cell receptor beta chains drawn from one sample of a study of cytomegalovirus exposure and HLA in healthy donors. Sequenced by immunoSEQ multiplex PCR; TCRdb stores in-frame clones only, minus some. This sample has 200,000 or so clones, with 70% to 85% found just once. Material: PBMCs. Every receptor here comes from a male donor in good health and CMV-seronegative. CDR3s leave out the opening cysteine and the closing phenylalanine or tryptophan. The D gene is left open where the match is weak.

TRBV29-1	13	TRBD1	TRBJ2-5	SVSGGDRAQETQY
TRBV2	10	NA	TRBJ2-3	ASTPSGGTQY
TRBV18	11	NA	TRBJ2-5	ASSPGLGETQY
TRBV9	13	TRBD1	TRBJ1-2	ASSVGPSGGDGYT
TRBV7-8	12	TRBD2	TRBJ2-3	ASNRLADTDTQY
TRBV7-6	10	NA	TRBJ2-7	ASSSRSGPEY
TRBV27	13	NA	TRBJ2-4	ASSSSALAINIQY
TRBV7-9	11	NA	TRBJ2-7	ASSFTAAYEQY
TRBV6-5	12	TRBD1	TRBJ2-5	ASSPGQGGETQY
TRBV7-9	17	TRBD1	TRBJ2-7	SSSDTRTGGLNGVHEQY
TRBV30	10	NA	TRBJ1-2	ASGQLNYGYT
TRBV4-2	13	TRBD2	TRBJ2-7	ASSQAGGPGNEQY
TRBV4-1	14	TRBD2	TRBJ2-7	ASSRQLADPSYEQY
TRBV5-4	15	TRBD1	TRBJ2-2	ASSLPGTGRYTGELF
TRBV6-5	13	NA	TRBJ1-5	ASSQEPGRNQPQH
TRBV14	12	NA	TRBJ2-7	ASSQDQNTYEQY
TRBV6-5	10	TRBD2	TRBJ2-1	ASSQLAGEQF
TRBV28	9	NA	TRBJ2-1	ASSLLNEQF
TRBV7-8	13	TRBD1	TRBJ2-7	ASSLGTGGSYEQY
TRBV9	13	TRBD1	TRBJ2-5	ASSVTAGGTETQY
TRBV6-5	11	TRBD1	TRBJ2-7	ASSYGQGGEQY
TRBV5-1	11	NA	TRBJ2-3	ASSLGEADTQY
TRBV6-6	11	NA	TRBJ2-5	ASNEYSQETQY
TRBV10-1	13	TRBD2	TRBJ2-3	ASSEAGGLTDTQY
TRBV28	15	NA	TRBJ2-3	ASSSPPTLGDTDTQY
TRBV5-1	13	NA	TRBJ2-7	ASSLVAGYRNEQY
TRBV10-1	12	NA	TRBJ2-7	ASSEEGRSDEQY
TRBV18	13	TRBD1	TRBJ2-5	ASSPGTGLQETQY
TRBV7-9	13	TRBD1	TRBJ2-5	ASSPGQGSAETQY
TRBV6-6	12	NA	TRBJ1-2	ASSLTSGGYGYT
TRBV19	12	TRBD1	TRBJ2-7	ASSARDRFYEQY
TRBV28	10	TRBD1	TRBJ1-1	ASSSGTGGAF
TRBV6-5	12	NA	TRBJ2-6	ASSDNSGANVLT